This T cell receptor beta chain was identified in a study of cytomegalovirus exposure and HLA in healthy donors. The V and J ends lost 0 bases and 6 bases respectively, with 8 bases between them. Looked up from germline, CDR1 is KGHSH and CDR2 is LQKENI. This CDR3 comprises 13 residues. 13 Jbeta primers and 60 Vbeta primers were used for the PCR. Assay: immunoSEQ multiplex PCR; the TCRdb copy retains only in-frame clones and omits some. The data show about 59,000 clones, with about four fifths seen just once and under 5% held by the top ten. This clone was recorded a few times. The rearrangement links TRBV18 to TRBJ1-2; no definite D call. The sequence was collected from a woman aged 40 to 50 in good health and CMV-seronegative. Sequenced input: PBMCs. CDR3 DNA sequence: TGTGCCAGCTCACCACCGAACGCGGATGGCTACACCTTC. Its protein is CASSPPNADGYTF.